A selection of T cell receptor beta chains follows, all from one sample in a study of early T cells in non-severe SARS-CoV-2 infection. TCRdb analysed the 5' RACE reads with MiXCR anew, one entry per CDR3 protein. Of tens of thousands of distinct CDR3 sequences listed, 11% to 15% are singletons. The material sequenced was whole blood. These receptors originate from an adult who was a healthcare worker with PCR-confirmed SARS-CoV-2 infection or an uninfected control (not recorded which). The CDR3 runs from the conserved cysteine through the conserved F or W. D genes are given only for firm matches. Expanded clones get a size class; other rows say once, few or many, or leave the size out.

j_gene: TRBJ1-1
abundance: .
v_gene: TRBV10-2
d_gene: .
CDR3nt: TGCGCCAGCAGTCACAGGGCTTTGAACACTGAAGCTTTCTTT
CDR3aa: CASSHRALNTEAFF

j_gene: TRBJ1-1
abundance: once
v_gene: TRBV7-3
d_gene: .
CDR3nt: TGTGCCAGCAGCTTATACATGAACACTGAAGCTTTCTTT
CDR3aa: CASSLYMNTEAFF

j_gene: TRBJ1-2
abundance: few
v_gene: TRBV12-3/TRBV12-4
d_gene: .
CDR3nt: TGTGCCAGCAGTTTTGGGGGTTCAAACTATGGCTACACCTTC
CDR3aa: CASSFGGSNYGYTF

j_gene: TRBJ1-1
abundance: .
v_gene: TRBV6-5
d_gene: .
CDR3nt: TGTGCCAGCAGCTCCGAGGGGGGCACTGAAGCTTTCTTT
CDR3aa: CASSSEGGTEAFF

j_gene: TRBJ1-3
abundance: .
v_gene: TRBV7-2
d_gene: .
CDR3nt: TGTGCCGGAGGGAGGAACTCTGGAAACACCATATATTTT
CDR3aa: CAGGRNSGNTIYF

j_gene: TRBJ2-1
abundance: many
v_gene: TRBV3-1
d_gene: .
CDR3nt: TGTGCCAGCAGCCAACAGACTAGTCCCCCCTTTAATGAGCAGTTCTTC
CDR3aa: CASSQQTSPPFNEQFF

j_gene: TRBJ2-3
abundance: many
v_gene: TRBV11-2
d_gene: .
CDR3nt: TGTGCCAGCAGCTTCAATTACGGGGCGGAGGGAGATACGCAGTATTTT
CDR3aa: CASSFNYGAEGDTQYF

j_gene: TRBJ2-2
abundance: .
v_gene: TRBV2
d_gene: .
CDR3nt: TGTGCCAGCAAATCGGACAGTTACACCGGGGAGCTGTTTTTT
CDR3aa: CASKSDSYTGELFF

j_gene: TRBJ1-2
abundance: few
v_gene: TRBV28
d_gene: .
CDR3nt: TGTGCCAGCAGTCCCAAGGGGGGAGCCCCCTCGGGCTATGGCTACACCTTC
CDR3aa: CASSPKGGAPSGYGYTF

j_gene: TRBJ2-7
abundance: few
v_gene: TRBV28
d_gene: .
CDR3nt: TGTGCCAGCAGGGCCCCCCTAGGCGAGCAGTACTTC
CDR3aa: CASRAPLGEQYF

j_gene: TRBJ1-1
abundance: few
v_gene: TRBV27
d_gene: .
CDR3nt: TGTGCCAGCAGTCCCCCTATTTTAGGGGGAGGCACTGAAGCTTTCTTT
CDR3aa: CASSPPILGGGTEAFF

j_gene: TRBJ2-7
abundance: few
v_gene: TRBV11-2
d_gene: TRBD2
CDR3nt: TGTGCCAGCAGGGCTAGCGGGGGCTACGAGCAGTACTTC
CDR3aa: CASRASGGYEQYF

j_gene: TRBJ2-7
abundance: .
v_gene: TRBV7-2
d_gene: .
CDR3nt: TGTGCCAGCAGCTTAGAGTCCGCCCGCCTTTACGAGCAGTACTTC
CDR3aa: CASSLESARLYEQYF

j_gene: TRBJ1-1
abundance: few
v_gene: TRBV6-5
d_gene: TRBD1
CDR3nt: TGTGCCAGCAGGATAAGTCGACAGGGTATCACTGAAGCTTTCTTT
CDR3aa: CASRISRQGITEAFF

j_gene: TRBJ2-1
abundance: few
v_gene: TRBV5-4
d_gene: TRBD2
CDR3nt: TGTGCCAGCAGCTTCAAGCGGGAACGATACAATGAGCAGTTCTTC
CDR3aa: CASSFKRERYNEQFF

j_gene: TRBJ2-7
abundance: few
v_gene: TRBV27
d_gene: TRBD1
CDR3nt: TGTGCCAGCAGTCCGTACAGGGGGGTGCAGTACTTC
CDR3aa: CASSPYRGVQYF

j_gene: TRBJ1-6
abundance: .
v_gene: TRBV21-1
d_gene: .
CDR3nt: TGTGCCAGCAGCAAAGGCTTTGGGGAACAGGCCCAGGGGACCCTCCACTTT
CDR3aa: CASSKGFGEQAQGTLHF

j_gene: TRBJ2-2
abundance: few
v_gene: TRBV24-1
d_gene: .
CDR3nt: TGTGCCACCCCCGGGACAACGAACACCGGGGAGCTGTTTTTT
CDR3aa: CATPGTTNTGELFF

j_gene: TRBJ1-5
abundance: .
v_gene: TRBV4-1
d_gene: .
CDR3nt: TGCGCCAGCAGCCAAGATAGGGACCAGCCCCAGCATTTT
CDR3aa: CASSQDRDQPQHF

j_gene: TRBJ2-7
abundance: .
v_gene: TRBV12-5
d_gene: .
CDR3nt: TGTGCTAGTGGCCCGAGGAACTACGAGCAGTACTTC
CDR3aa: CASGPRNYEQYF